These T cell receptor beta chains were read from a single sample in a study of shared clonotypes between healthy human individuals. The data were produced by immunoSEQ multiplex PCR, yet TCRdb's version contains in-frame clones alone and is incomplete. The sample records a few hundred thousand clones, around nine tenths being singletons. The sequenced sample was memory CD8+ T cells sorted from blood. These receptors came from a man aged 18 to 35 in good health. Both conserved end residues are part of each CDR3. A D gene is named only where the DNA matches it firmly. A clone size is listed for some rows: how often the clone was seen (once, few, many), or a class if it is expanded.

V	size	D	J	DNA	CDR3
TRBV7-9	-	TRBD1	TRBJ2-7	TGTGCCAGCAGTTCGGACAGGAGCTCCTACGAGCAGTACTTC	CASSSDRSSYEQYF
TRBV7-8	few	-	TRBJ2-7	TGTGCCAGCAGCCTCTCGGGCATCTCCTACGAGCAGTACTTC	CASSLSGISYEQYF
TRBV11-2	few	TRBD1	TRBJ2-1	TGTGCCAGCAGCTTAGAGGGACAGGACAATGAGCAGTTCTTC	CASSLEGQDNEQFF
TRBV5-8	-	-	TRBJ1-5	TGTGCCAGCAGCTTGGGACAGCCTCAGCCCCAGCATTTT	CASSLGQPQPQHF
TRBV9	-	-	TRBJ2-5	TGTGCCAGCAGCGTAGCCAGCGACCAAGAGACCCAGTACTTC	CASSVASDQETQYF
TRBV6-5	-	TRBD1	TRBJ1-1	TGTGCCAGCAGTAGAACACAGGGGGCTCGAACTGAAGCTTTCTTT	CASSRTQGARTEAFF
TRBV27	once	-	TRBJ2-6	TGTGCCAGCAGTTTTGACCGGCTACAAAGTCGGGCCAACGTCCTGACTTTC	CASSFDRLQSRANVLTF
TRBV7-8	-	-	TRBJ2-3	TGTGCCAGCAGCTTATTATCCGGGACCAGCACAGATACGCAGTATTTT	CASSLLSGTSTDTQYF
TRBV7-6	-	TRBD2	TRBJ2-7	TGTGCCAGCAGCTTAGCGGGGGGGACCTACGAGCAGTACTTC	CASSLAGGTYEQYF
TRBV4-3	-	TRBD2	TRBJ2-7	TGCGCCAAGCGGCAGGGGCTTAGCGGGAGGGTAGGCGAGCAGTACTTC	CAKRQGLSGRVGEQYF
TRBV6-5	-	-	TRBJ2-6	TGTGCCACCGGTTTCTCTGGGGCCAACGTCCTGACTTTC	CATGFSGANVLTF
TRBV5-6	-	TRBD1	TRBJ1-2	TGTGCCAGCAGCGAGAGACAGGGAGCGGACTATGGCTACACCTTC	CASSERQGADYGYTF
TRBV4-1	-	-	TRBJ2-3	TGCGCCAGCGCAGGGGGGTCTAGGGTGTATAGCACAGATACGCAGTATTTT	CASAGGSRVYSTDTQYF
TRBV10-2	-	TRBD2	TRBJ2-1	TGCGCCAGCAGTGAGATATTAGCGGGAGACGCAAGCAATGAGCAGTTCTTC	CASSEILAGDASNEQFF
TRBV9	-	-	TRBJ2-3	TGTGCCAGCAGCGTAGATGGAGGTGAGGCCACAGATACGCAGTATTTT	CASSVDGGEATDTQYF
TRBV2	-	-	TRBJ1-1	TGTGCCAGCAGTGACCCCCCCCGGTGGGACACTGAAGCTTTCTTT	CASSDPPRWDTEAFF
TRBV5-4	-	TRBD1	TRBJ1-3	TGTGCCAGCAGCTCGGACACCGGGACAGGGATCGGAAACACCATATATTTT	CASSSDTGTGIGNTIYF
TRBV4-3	-	-	TRBJ1-5	TGCGCCAGCAGCCAAGAGTGGGGGGTATATCAGCCCCAGCATTTT	CASSQEWGVYQPQHF
TRBV7-9	-	-	TRBJ2-7	TGTGCCAGCAGCTTAGATTCTAGCCCGGCCTACGAGCAGTACTTC	CASSLDSSPAYEQYF
TRBV7-9	-	-	TRBJ1-1	TGTGCCAGCGAGGGAGGGAACACTGAAGCTTTCTTT	CASEGGNTEAFF
TRBV5-6	-	-	TRBJ2-7	TGTGCCAGCAGCTTATCTGCCCTCTCCTACGAGCAGTACTTC	CASSLSALSYEQYF
TRBV5-1	-	TRBD1	TRBJ2-3	TGCGCCAGCCAAGGGGGCAGGGGGCGGAAAGATACGCAGTATTTT	CASQGGRGRKDTQYF
TRBV6-6	-	-	TRBJ2-3	TGTGCCAGCAGTTCCTTCGAGGGCACAGATACGCAGTATTTT	CASSSFEGTDTQYF
TRBV5-1	-	-	TRBJ2-3	TGCGCCAGCAGCTTGGGTGGGAACACAGATACGCAGTATTTT	CASSLGGNTDTQYF
TRBV28	-	-	TRBJ1-2	TGTGCCAGCAGTTTAACAGGACAGCAGCATGGCTACACCTTC	CASSLTGQQHGYTF
TRBV30	once	TRBD1	TRBJ2-7	TGTGCCTGGGACTCGGGACAGGGTCGCTACGAGCAGTACTTC	CAWDSGQGRYEQYF
TRBV6-5	-	-	TRBJ2-7	TGTGCCAGCAGTTACTCAAGCGCCATCCCCTACGAGCAGTACTTC	CASSYSSAIPYEQYF
TRBV19	-	TRBD2	TRBJ2-1	TGTGCCAGTAGTATAGCCTGGACTAGCTTTTGGAATGAGCAGTTCTTC	CASSIAWTSFWNEQFF
TRBV7-9	-	-	TRBJ2-7	TGTGCCAGCAGCCTAGGGCAAGAGCAGTACTTC	CASSLGQEQYF
TRBV28	-	TRBD1	TRBJ2-5	TGTGCCAGCAGTTTCTATCCGGGACAGTCTAAAGAGACCCAGTACTTC	CASSFYPGQSKETQYF
TRBV13	-	-	TRBJ1-1	TGTGCCAGCAGCTTAGAGGGCCCGAACACTGAAGCTTTCTTT	CASSLEGPNTEAFF
TRBV6-5	-	-	TRBJ1-2	TGTGCCAGCAGTTACTCCCCGGCGGGAACCAATGGCTACACCTTC	CASSYSPAGTNGYTF
TRBV7-6	-	TRBD2	TRBJ2-3	TGTGCCAGCAGCTTAGGCGCCTTGGGCGGGAGGGCACCAGATACGCAGTATTTT	CASSLGALGGRAPDTQYF